This T cell receptor (beta chain) was observed in a study of blood T cell repertoires in COVID-19. Study background: The United States, Italy and Spain were the sources of the acute and convalescent COVID-19 samples. T cells, B-cell-depleted T cells, or PBMCs supplied cDNA or gDNA.

Authors' processing steps: Reference gene primer amplification in the assay estimated nucleated cell counts. Assay used: immunoSEQ multiplex PCR; TCRdb lists only in-frame clones, some missing. V, J and clone size were drawn from that table, and D and trimming were deduced from the DNA. Here the sample spans about 210,000 clones, around 83% being singletons. Germline V gives CDR1 LNHDA, CDR2 SQIVND (reference sequence). Trimming pared 4 bases from V and 4 bases from J, leaving 7 bases between. CDR3 size: 12 residues. The sequenced sample was peripheral blood. This TCR was sampled from a man aged 45-65 years with active or convalescent COVID-19. V usage is TRBV19 and J usage is TRBJ1-2; possibly TRBD1 for D (6 bases). The DNA for the CDR3 is TGTGCCAGTAGTAGGGACACCTATGGCTACACCTTC. It specifies CASSRDTYGYTF.